This is a list of T cell receptor beta chains from one sample in a study of Ad26.COV2.S vaccination and SARS-CoV-2 variants. TCRdb's table, derived via immunoSEQ multiplex PCR, lists solely in-frame clones and lacks some. Of approximately 480,000 clones listed, roughly 85% are singletons. This material consisted of peripheral blood, taken in a trial of Ad26.COV2.S vaccine versus placebo. These receptors all come from a person between 18 and 60 years old who received the Ad26.COV2.S COVID-19 vaccine or a placebo. The CDR3 runs from the conserved cysteine through the conserved F or W. The order of the fields is V gene, J gene, D gene, clone size, CDR3 protein, CDR3 DNA. The D gene is left open where the match is weak. Some rows have no size entry. The others give once, few or many, or a class for an expanded clone.

V gene: TRBV7-3; J gene: TRBJ2-1; D gene: NA; clone size: NA; CDR3 protein: CASSVSGSSYNEQFF; CDR3 DNA: TGTGCCAGCAGCGTTAGCGGAAGCTCCTACAATGAGCAGTTCTTC
V gene: TRBV12-3/TRBV12-4; J gene: TRBJ1-6; D gene: TRBD1; clone size: NA; CDR3 protein: CASRPGQGSPLHF; CDR3 DNA: TGTGCCAGCAGACCGGGACAGGGGTCACCCCTCCACTTT
V gene: TRBV6-2/TRBV6-3; J gene: TRBJ2-7; D gene: NA; clone size: NA; CDR3 protein: CASSYSEQGGVEQYF; CDR3 DNA: TGTGCCAGCAGTTACTCGGAACAGGGGGGGGTCGAGCAGTACTTC
V gene: TRBV21-1; J gene: TRBJ2-1; D gene: NA; clone size: NA; CDR3 protein: CASSKGSGLALYNEQFF; CDR3 DNA: TGTGCCAGCAGCAAAGGGAGTGGACTAGCGCTGTACAATGAGCAGTTCTTC
V gene: TRBV7-2; J gene: TRBJ1-1; D gene: NA; clone size: NA; CDR3 protein: CASSLVPTVMNTEAFF; CDR3 DNA: TGTGCCAGCAGCTTAGTACCGACAGTCATGAACACTGAAGCTTTCTTT
V gene: TRBV15; J gene: TRBJ1-2; D gene: NA; clone size: NA; CDR3 protein: CATSRDLYGYTF; CDR3 DNA: TGTGCCACCAGCAGAGACCTATATGGCTACACCTTC
V gene: TRBV28; J gene: TRBJ1-4; D gene: TRBD1; clone size: NA; CDR3 protein: CASREDRGNEKLFF; CDR3 DNA: TGTGCCAGCAGAGAGGACAGGGGTAATGAAAAACTGTTTTTT
V gene: TRBV28; J gene: TRBJ2-2; D gene: NA; clone size: NA; CDR3 protein: CASLAQGPFQGELFF; CDR3 DNA: TGTGCCAGCCTTGCCCAGGGTCCGTTTCAGGGGGAGCTGTTTTTT
V gene: TRBV4-3; J gene: TRBJ2-3; D gene: TRBD2; clone size: many; CDR3 protein: CASSQDARAGVGGDTQYF; CDR3 DNA: TGCGCCAGCAGCCAAGATGCACGAGCGGGAGTGGGGGGAGATACGCAGTATTTT
V gene: TRBV27; J gene: TRBJ2-7; D gene: TRBD1; clone size: NA; CDR3 protein: CASSLIPGPGQGSYEQYF; CDR3 DNA: TGTGCCAGCAGTTTAATCCCGGGGCCCGGACAGGGCTCCTACGAGCAGTACTTC
V gene: TRBV19; J gene: TRBJ1-5; D gene: NA; clone size: NA; CDR3 protein: CASTPDSSNQPQHF; CDR3 DNA: TGTGCCAGTACCCCCGACAGTTCCAATCAGCCCCAGCATTTT
V gene: TRBV10-2; J gene: TRBJ2-1; D gene: TRBD2; clone size: NA; CDR3 protein: CASSGTSGTMSYNEQFF; CDR3 DNA: TGCGCCAGCAGTGGGACTAGCGGGACCATGTCCTACAATGAGCAGTTCTTC
V gene: TRBV28; J gene: TRBJ1-2; D gene: NA; clone size: NA; CDR3 protein: CASYTQGSPFGYTF; CDR3 DNA: TGTGCCAGCTATACTCAGGGTTCCCCGTTTGGCTACACCTTC
V gene: TRBV5-4; J gene: TRBJ2-7; D gene: NA; clone size: NA; CDR3 protein: CASSFLGGSSYEQYF; CDR3 DNA: TGTGCCAGCAGCTTCCTAGGGGGGAGCTCCTACGAGCAGTACTTC
V gene: TRBV2; J gene: TRBJ2-2; D gene: TRBD2; clone size: few; CDR3 protein: CASSEVSSGAGELFF; CDR3 DNA: TGTGCCAGCAGTGAAGTTTCTAGCGGAGCCGGGGAGCTGTTTTTT
V gene: TRBV3-1/TRBV3-2; J gene: TRBJ1-6; D gene: NA; clone size: NA; CDR3 protein: CASSQDPTSPLHF; CDR3 DNA: TGTGCCAGCAGCCAAGATCCTACTTCACCCCTCCACTTT
V gene: TRBV9; J gene: TRBJ1-5; D gene: TRBD1; clone size: NA; CDR3 protein: CASSAQGVGNQPQHF; CDR3 DNA: TGTGCCAGCAGCGCCCAGGGGGTCGGCAATCAGCCCCAGCATTTT
V gene: TRBV4-2; J gene: TRBJ2-2; D gene: TRBD2; clone size: NA; CDR3 protein: CASSQAASGRNTGELFF; CDR3 DNA: TGTGCCAGCAGCCAAGCGGCTAGCGGGAGGAACACCGGGGAGCTGTTTTTT
V gene: TRBV30; J gene: TRBJ1-2; D gene: NA; clone size: NA; CDR3 protein: CAWSVRGLLAGGYTF; CDR3 DNA: TGTGCCTGGAGTGTACGGGGCCTACTTGCGGGTGGCTACACCTTC
V gene: TRBV27; J gene: TRBJ2-7; D gene: TRBD1; clone size: NA; CDR3 protein: CASSGTGAQLLFAREQYF; CDR3 DNA: TGTGCCAGCAGTGGGACAGGGGCTCAACTACTCTTTGCGCGCGAGCAGTACTTC
V gene: TRBV7-3; J gene: TRBJ1-1; D gene: NA; clone size: NA; CDR3 protein: CASSPEHRNTEAFF; CDR3 DNA: TGTGCCAGCAGCCCTGAGCACAGGAACACTGAAGCTTTCTTT
V gene: TRBV3-1/TRBV3-2; J gene: TRBJ1-3; D gene: NA; clone size: few; CDR3 protein: CASSQGTAGNTIYF; CDR3 DNA: TGTGCCAGCAGCCAAGGAACGGCAGGAAACACCATATATTTT
V gene: TRBV29-1; J gene: TRBJ1-2; D gene: NA; clone size: NA; CDR3 protein: CSGSGGIGGYTF; CDR3 DNA: TGCAGCGGGAGTGGAGGGATAGGCGGCTACACCTTC
V gene: TRBV7-9; J gene: TRBJ2-2; D gene: TRBD2; clone size: NA; CDR3 protein: CASSLVGGRAGELFF; CDR3 DNA: TGTGCCAGCAGCTTAGTCGGCGGGAGGGCCGGGGAGCTGTTTTTT
V gene: TRBV4-3; J gene: TRBJ2-7; D gene: TRBD2; clone size: NA; CDR3 protein: CASSQELAGIISYEQYF; CDR3 DNA: TGCGCCAGCAGCCAAGAACTAGCGGGAATTATCTCCTACGAGCAGTACTTC
V gene: TRBV6-5; J gene: TRBJ1-5; D gene: NA; clone size: NA; CDR3 protein: CASSRRMGGDQPQHF; CDR3 DNA: TGTGCCAGCAGTCGACGAATGGGAGGGGATCAGCCCCAGCATTTT
V gene: TRBV9; J gene: TRBJ2-1; D gene: TRBD2; clone size: NA; CDR3 protein: CASSVGTSGRYNEQFF; CDR3 DNA: TGTGCCAGCAGCGTAGGAACTAGCGGGAGGTACAATGAGCAGTTCTTC
V gene: TRBV7-7; J gene: TRBJ2-3; D gene: NA; clone size: NA; CDR3 protein: CASSPRPVGSTDTQYF; CDR3 DNA: TGTGCCAGCAGCCCCCGTCCCGTGGGAAGCACAGATACGCAGTATTTT
V gene: TRBV20-1; J gene: TRBJ1-1; D gene: NA; clone size: NA; CDR3 protein: CSSWEFTEAFF; CDR3 DNA: TGCAGTTCGTGGGAGTTCACTGAAGCTTTCTTT
V gene: TRBV6-5; J gene: TRBJ2-5; D gene: TRBD2; clone size: NA; CDR3 protein: CATARLAAQETQYF; CDR3 DNA: TGTGCCACCGCCCGTCTAGCGGCCCAAGAGACCCAGTACTTC
V gene: TRBV19; J gene: TRBJ2-3; D gene: TRBD2; clone size: NA; CDR3 protein: CASRTSGSLAADTQYF; CDR3 DNA: TGTGCCTCTCGGACTAGCGGGAGCTTGGCGGCAGATACGCAGTATTTT
V gene: TRBV5-1; J gene: TRBJ2-1; D gene: TRBD2; clone size: once; CDR3 protein: CASSLAVGTTNEQFF; CDR3 DNA: TGCGCCAGCAGCTTGGCTGTGGGGACTACGAATGAGCAGTTCTTC
V gene: TRBV30; J gene: TRBJ1-1; D gene: NA; clone size: NA; CDR3 protein: CAWSKGGTTEAFF; CDR3 DNA: TGTGCCTGGAGTAAGGGAGGGACGACTGAAGCTTTCTTT
V gene: TRBV28; J gene: TRBJ2-7; D gene: NA; clone size: NA; CDR3 protein: CASRAAYEQYF; CDR3 DNA: TGTGCCAGCAGGGCAGCCTACGAGCAGTACTTC
V gene: TRBV2; J gene: TRBJ2-7; D gene: TRBD1; clone size: once; CDR3 protein: CASIPTGVSYEQYF; CDR3 DNA: TGTGCCAGCATCCCGACAGGGGTCTCCTACGAGCAGTACTTC
V gene: TRBV2; J gene: TRBJ2-7; D gene: NA; clone size: NA; CDR3 protein: CASSGPLHYEQYF; CDR3 DNA: TGTGCCAGCAGTGGCCCTCTCCATTACGAGCAGTACTTC
V gene: TRBV28; J gene: TRBJ1-1; D gene: NA; clone size: NA; CDR3 protein: CASRDVNTEAFF; CDR3 DNA: TGTGCCAGCAGGGACGTTAACACTGAAGCTTTCTTT
V gene: TRBV6-1; J gene: TRBJ2-7; D gene: TRBD1; clone size: NA; CDR3 protein: CASSVSGQGAMNEQYF; CDR3 DNA: TGTGCCAGCAGTGTTTCGGGACAGGGGGCAATGAACGAGCAGTACTTC
V gene: TRBV12-3/TRBV12-4; J gene: TRBJ2-2; D gene: NA; clone size: NA; CDR3 protein: CASSLLANGELFF; CDR3 DNA: TGTGCCAGCAGTTTGTTAGCAAACGGGGAGCTGTTTTTT
V gene: TRBV3-1/TRBV3-2; J gene: TRBJ2-2; D gene: TRBD2; clone size: NA; CDR3 protein: CASSPSWASGRWGTGELFF; CDR3 DNA: TGTGCCAGCAGCCCTTCCTGGGCTAGCGGGAGGTGGGGCACCGGGGAGCTGTTTTTT
V gene: TRBV29-1; J gene: TRBJ2-3; D gene: TRBD2; clone size: NA; CDR3 protein: CSVEMLAGGGTQYF; CDR3 DNA: TGCAGCGTTGAGATGTTAGCGGGAGGGGGTACGCAGTATTTT
V gene: TRBV4-2; J gene: TRBJ1-1; D gene: NA; clone size: few; CDR3 protein: CASSQAADTGGTEAFF; CDR3 DNA: TGTGCCAGCAGCCAAGCCGCGGATACAGGAGGCACTGAAGCTTTCTTT
V gene: TRBV14; J gene: TRBJ1-2; D gene: TRBD1; clone size: NA; CDR3 protein: CASSLGQGYYGYTF; CDR3 DNA: TGTGCCAGCAGCCTGGGACAGGGGTACTATGGCTACACCTTC
V gene: TRBV6-2/TRBV6-3; J gene: TRBJ2-7; D gene: NA; clone size: NA; CDR3 protein: CASSYTSYEQYF; CDR3 DNA: TGTGCCAGCAGTTACACTTCCTACGAGCAGTACTTC
V gene: TRBV2; J gene: TRBJ2-3; D gene: TRBD2; clone size: NA; CDR3 protein: CATQRLAGAADTQYF; CDR3 DNA: TGTGCCACCCAACGACTAGCGGGAGCCGCAGATACGCAGTATTTT
V gene: TRBV4-3; J gene: TRBJ1-6; D gene: TRBD1; clone size: few; CDR3 protein: CASSQGDRGYSPLHF; CDR3 DNA: TGCGCCAGCAGCCAAGGGGACAGGGGTTATTCACCCCTCCACTTT
V gene: TRBV29-1; J gene: TRBJ2-3; D gene: NA; clone size: once; CDR3 protein: CSVDIFFGDTQYF; CDR3 DNA: TGCAGCGTTGATATTTTTTTTGGAGATACGCAGTATTTT
V gene: TRBV28; J gene: TRBJ2-7; D gene: TRBD2; clone size: NA; CDR3 protein: CASRHRLAGSYEQYF; CDR3 DNA: TGTGCCAGCAGACATCGACTAGCGGGTTCCTACGAGCAGTACTTC
V gene: TRBV5-5; J gene: TRBJ2-1; D gene: NA; clone size: NA; CDR3 protein: CASSLGQGVNNEQFF; CDR3 DNA: TGTGCCAGCAGCTTGGGGCAGGGCGTCAACAATGAGCAGTTCTTC
V gene: TRBV19; J gene: TRBJ2-1; D gene: NA; clone size: NA; CDR3 protein: CASSSSIYNEQFF; CDR3 DNA: TGTGCCAGTAGTTCCTCCATCTACAATGAGCAGTTCTTC
V gene: TRBV24-1; J gene: TRBJ2-2; D gene: NA; clone size: NA; CDR3 protein: CATSDLGGPNTGELFF; CDR3 DNA: TGTGCCACCAGTGATTTGGGGGGTCCGAACACCGGGGAGCTGTTTTTT
V gene: TRBV6-6; J gene: TRBJ2-5; D gene: NA; clone size: NA; CDR3 protein: CASAAMETQYF; CDR3 DNA: TGTGCCAGCGCGGCTATGGAGACCCAGTACTTC
V gene: TRBV27; J gene: TRBJ2-3; D gene: NA; clone size: NA; CDR3 protein: CASSASTDTQYF; CDR3 DNA: TGTGCCAGCAGTGCAAGCACAGATACGCAGTATTTT
V gene: TRBV6-2/TRBV6-3; J gene: TRBJ1-5; D gene: NA; clone size: NA; CDR3 protein: CASSYSSNQPQHF; CDR3 DNA: TGTGCCAGCAGTTACAGTAGCAATCAGCCCCAGCATTTT
V gene: TRBV2; J gene: TRBJ2-7; D gene: TRBD2; clone size: NA; CDR3 protein: CASSPTSGSKSSYEQYF; CDR3 DNA: TGTGCCAGCAGCCCGACTAGCGGGAGTAAGTCCTCCTACGAGCAGTACTTC
V gene: TRBV24-1; J gene: TRBJ1-5; D gene: NA; clone size: few; CDR3 protein: CATSDQTTGESAQHF; CDR3 DNA: TGTGCCACCAGTGATCAGACGACGGGAGAATCAGCCCAGCATTTT
V gene: TRBV11-3; J gene: TRBJ2-5; D gene: NA; clone size: NA; CDR3 protein: CASSPRSGETQYF; CDR3 DNA: TGTGCCAGCAGCCCCCGCTCAGGGGAGACCCAGTACTTC
V gene: TRBV27; J gene: TRBJ1-6; D gene: NA; clone size: NA; CDR3 protein: CASRLTAPRSPLHF; CDR3 DNA: TGTGCCAGCAGATTGACAGCCCCCCGGTCACCCCTCCACTTT
V gene: TRBV5-1; J gene: TRBJ1-3; D gene: TRBD1; clone size: NA; CDR3 protein: CASSPTGGSSGNTIYF; CDR3 DNA: TGCGCCAGCAGCCCAACAGGGGGCAGTTCTGGAAACACCATATATTTT